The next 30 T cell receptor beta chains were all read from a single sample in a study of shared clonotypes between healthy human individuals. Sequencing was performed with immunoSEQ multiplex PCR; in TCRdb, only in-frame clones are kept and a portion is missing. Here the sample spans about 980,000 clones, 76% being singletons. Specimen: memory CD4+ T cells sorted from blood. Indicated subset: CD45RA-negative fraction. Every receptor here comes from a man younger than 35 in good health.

DNA of the CDR3: TGCGCCAGCAGTGAGTCGAAGATGGGTGCAGCTGGCTACACCTTC. The encoded protein is CASSESKMGAAGYTF. The chain has TRBV10-1 and TRBJ1-2; D gene unclear. The V end lost 0 bases, the J end lost 7 bases, and 15 bases lay between the germline ends. The CDR3 runs 15 residues. Germline values: CDR1 WNHNN, CDR2 SYGVQD (reference sequence).

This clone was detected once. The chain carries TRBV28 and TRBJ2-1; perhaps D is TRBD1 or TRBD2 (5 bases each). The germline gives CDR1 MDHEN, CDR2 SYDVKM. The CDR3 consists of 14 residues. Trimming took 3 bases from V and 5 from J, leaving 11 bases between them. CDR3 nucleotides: TGTGCCAGCAGTTTGTCCCAGGGAGACAATGAGCAGTTCTTC. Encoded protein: CASSLSQGDNEQFF.

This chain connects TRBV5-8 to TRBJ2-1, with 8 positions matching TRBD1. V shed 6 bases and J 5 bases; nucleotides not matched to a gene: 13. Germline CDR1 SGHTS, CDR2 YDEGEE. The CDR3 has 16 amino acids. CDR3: CASMPRTGKMNNEQFF. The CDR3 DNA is TGTGCCAGCATGCCCCGGACAGGGAAAATGAACAATGAGCAGTTCTTC.

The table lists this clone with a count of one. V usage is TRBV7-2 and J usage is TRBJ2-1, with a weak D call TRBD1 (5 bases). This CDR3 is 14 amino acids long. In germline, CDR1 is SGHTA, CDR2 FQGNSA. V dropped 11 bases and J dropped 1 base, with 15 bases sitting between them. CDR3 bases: TGTGCCGTCGGAACAGGTACTTCCTACAATGAGCAGTTCTTC. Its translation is CAVGTGTSYNEQFF.

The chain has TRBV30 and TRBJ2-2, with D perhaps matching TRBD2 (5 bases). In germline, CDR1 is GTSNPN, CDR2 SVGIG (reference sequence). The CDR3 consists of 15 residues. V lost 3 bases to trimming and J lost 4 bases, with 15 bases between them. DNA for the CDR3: TGTGCCTGGAGACGGCCCGGGGTCAGCACCGGGGAGCTGTTTTTT. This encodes CAWRRPGVSTGELFF. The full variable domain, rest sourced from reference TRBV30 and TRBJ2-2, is SQTIHQWPATLVQPVGSPLSLECTVEGTSNPNLYWYRQAAGRGLQLLFYSVGIGQISSEVPQNLSASRPQDRQFILSSKKLLLSDSGFYLCAWRRPGVSTGELFFGEGSRLTVL.

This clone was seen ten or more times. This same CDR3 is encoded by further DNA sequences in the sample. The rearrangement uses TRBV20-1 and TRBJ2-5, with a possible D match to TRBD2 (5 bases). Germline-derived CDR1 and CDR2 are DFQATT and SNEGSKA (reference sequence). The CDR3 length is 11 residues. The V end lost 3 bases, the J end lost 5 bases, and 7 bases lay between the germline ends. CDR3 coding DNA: TGCAGTGCTAGGCGGGCTGAGACCCAGTACTTC. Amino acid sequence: CSARRAETQYF.

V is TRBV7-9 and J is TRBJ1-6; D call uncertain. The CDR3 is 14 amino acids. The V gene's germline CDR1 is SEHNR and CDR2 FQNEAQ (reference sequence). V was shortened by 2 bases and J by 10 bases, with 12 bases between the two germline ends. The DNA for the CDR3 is TGTGCCAGCAGCTTACATCAGGAATACTCACCCCTCCACTTT. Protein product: CASSLHQEYSPLHF.

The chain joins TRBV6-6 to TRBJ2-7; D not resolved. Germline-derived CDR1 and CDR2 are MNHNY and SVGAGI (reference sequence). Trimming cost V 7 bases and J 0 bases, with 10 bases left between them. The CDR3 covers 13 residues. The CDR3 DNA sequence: TGTGCCAGCACCCTGGGAACCTCCTACGAGCAGTACTTC. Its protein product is CASTLGTSYEQYF.

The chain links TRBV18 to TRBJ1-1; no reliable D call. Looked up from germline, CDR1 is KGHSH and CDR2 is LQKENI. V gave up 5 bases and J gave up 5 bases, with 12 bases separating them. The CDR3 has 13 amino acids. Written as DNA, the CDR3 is TGTGCCAGCTCAGCGATTCAAGGGACTGAAGCTTTCTTT. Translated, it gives CASSAIQGTEAFF.

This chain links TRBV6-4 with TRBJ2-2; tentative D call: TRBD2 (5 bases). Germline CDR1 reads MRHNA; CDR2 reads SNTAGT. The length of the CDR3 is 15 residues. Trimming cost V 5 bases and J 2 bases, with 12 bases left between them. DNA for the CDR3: TGTGCCAGCAGTCCCGACGGACTTAACACCGGGGAGCTGTTTTTT. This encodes CASSPDGLNTGELFF.

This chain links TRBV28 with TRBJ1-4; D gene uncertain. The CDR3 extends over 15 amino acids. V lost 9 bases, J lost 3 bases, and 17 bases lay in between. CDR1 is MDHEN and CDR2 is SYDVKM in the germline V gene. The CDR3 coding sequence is TGTGCCAGTAAGTCGACCGGACCGTCTAATGAAAAACTGTTTTTT. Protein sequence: CASKSTGPSNEKLFF.

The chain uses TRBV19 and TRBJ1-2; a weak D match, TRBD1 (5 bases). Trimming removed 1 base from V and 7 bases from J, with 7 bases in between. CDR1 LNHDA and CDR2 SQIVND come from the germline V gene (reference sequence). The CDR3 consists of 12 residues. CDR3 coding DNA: TGTGCCAGTAGTATAGGAGGGGTTGGCTACACCTTC. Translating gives CASSIGGVGYTF.

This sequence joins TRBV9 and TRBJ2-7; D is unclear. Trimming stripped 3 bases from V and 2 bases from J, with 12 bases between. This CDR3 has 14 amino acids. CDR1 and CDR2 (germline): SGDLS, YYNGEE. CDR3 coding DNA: TGTGCCAGCAGCGGCGGAGCACCACCCTACGAGCAGTACTTC. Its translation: CASSGGAPPYEQYF.

CDR3 coding DNA: TGTGCCAGCAGTACCGGGACAGGGAACGAGCAGTACTTC. The encoded protein is CASSTGTGNEQYF. The chain employs TRBV5-4 and TRBJ2-7, with 9 bases that match TRBD1. CDR3 size: 13 residues. Per the germline V gene, CDR1 is SGHNT and CDR2 is YYREEE (reference sequence). Trimming at V came to 5 bases and at J to 5 bases, leaving 5 bases not matched to a gene.

The CDR3 region is CASSASRGALNEQFF. The CDR3 DNA reads as TGTGCCAGCAGTGCGTCGCGGGGAGCCCTAAATGAGCAGTTCTTC. This chain connects TRBV2 to TRBJ2-1; D perhaps matches TRBD2 (6 bases). CDR3 length: 15 amino acids. The germline V and J ends were trimmed by 4 bases and 7 bases, with 17 bases remaining between them. Germline-derived CDR1 and CDR2 are SNHLY and FYNNEI.

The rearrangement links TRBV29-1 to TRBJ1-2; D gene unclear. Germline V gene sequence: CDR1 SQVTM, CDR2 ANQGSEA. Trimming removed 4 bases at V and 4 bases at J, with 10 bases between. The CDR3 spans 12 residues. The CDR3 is CSVGRGAYGYTF. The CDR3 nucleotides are TGCAGCGTTGGGCGGGGAGCCTATGGCTACACCTTC.

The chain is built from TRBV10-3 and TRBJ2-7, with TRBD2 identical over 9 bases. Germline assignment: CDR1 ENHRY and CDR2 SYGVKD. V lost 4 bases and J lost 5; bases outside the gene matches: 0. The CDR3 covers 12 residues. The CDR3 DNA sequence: TGTGCCATCAGTGGGACTAGCGACGAGCAGTACTTC. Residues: CAISGTSDEQYF.

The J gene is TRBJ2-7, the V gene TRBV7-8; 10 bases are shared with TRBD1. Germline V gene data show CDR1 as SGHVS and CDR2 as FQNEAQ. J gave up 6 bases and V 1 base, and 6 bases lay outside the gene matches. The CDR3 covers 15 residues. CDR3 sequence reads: CASSLGGQGRGEQYF. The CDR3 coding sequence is TGTGCCAGCAGCTTAGGGGGACAGGGGAGAGGCGAGCAGTACTTC.

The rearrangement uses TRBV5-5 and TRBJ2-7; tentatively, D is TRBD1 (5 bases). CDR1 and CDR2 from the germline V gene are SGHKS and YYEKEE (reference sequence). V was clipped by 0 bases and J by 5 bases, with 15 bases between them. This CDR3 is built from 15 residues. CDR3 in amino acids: CASSLEPMGPNEQYF. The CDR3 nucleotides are TGTGCCAGCAGCTTGGAGCCGATGGGGCCCAACGAGCAGTACTTC.

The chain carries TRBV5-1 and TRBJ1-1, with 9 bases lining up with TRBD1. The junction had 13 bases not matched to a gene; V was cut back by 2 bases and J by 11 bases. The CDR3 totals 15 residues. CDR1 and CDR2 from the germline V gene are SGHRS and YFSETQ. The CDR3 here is CASSLETLTGGRAFF. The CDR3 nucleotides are TGCGCCAGCAGCTTAGAGACTCTCACAGGGGGCCGGGCTTTCTTT.

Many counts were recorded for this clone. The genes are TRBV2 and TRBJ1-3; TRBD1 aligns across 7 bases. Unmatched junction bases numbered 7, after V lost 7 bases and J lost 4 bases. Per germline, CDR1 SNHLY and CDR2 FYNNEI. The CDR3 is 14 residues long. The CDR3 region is CASKETGSGNTIYF. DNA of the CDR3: TGTGCCAGCAAGGAGACAGGGTCGGGAAACACCATATATTTT.

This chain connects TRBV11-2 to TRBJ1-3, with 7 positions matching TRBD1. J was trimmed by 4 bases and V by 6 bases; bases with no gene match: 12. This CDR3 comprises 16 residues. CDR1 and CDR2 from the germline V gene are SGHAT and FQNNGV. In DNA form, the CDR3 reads TGTGCCAGCAGACGAGGACAGGTCTTGGTGGGAAACACCATATATTTT. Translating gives CASRRGQVLVGNTIYF.

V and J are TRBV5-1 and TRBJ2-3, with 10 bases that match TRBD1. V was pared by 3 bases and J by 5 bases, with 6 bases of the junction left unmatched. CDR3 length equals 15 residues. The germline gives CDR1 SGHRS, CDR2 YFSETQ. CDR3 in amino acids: CASSSGTGAGDTQYF. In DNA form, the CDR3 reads TGCGCCAGCAGCTCCGGGACAGGGGCGGGAGATACGCAGTATTTT.

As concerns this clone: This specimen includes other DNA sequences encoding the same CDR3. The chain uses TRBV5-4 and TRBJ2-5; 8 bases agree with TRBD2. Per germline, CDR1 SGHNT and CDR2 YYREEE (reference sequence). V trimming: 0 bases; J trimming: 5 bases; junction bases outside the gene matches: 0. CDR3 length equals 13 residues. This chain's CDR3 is CASSLGGGETQYF. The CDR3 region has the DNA TGTGCCAGCAGCTTGGGCGGGGGGGAGACCCAGTACTTC. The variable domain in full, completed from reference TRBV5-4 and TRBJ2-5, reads ETGVTQSPTHLIKTRGQQVTLRCSSQSGHNTVSWYQQALGQGPQFIFQYYREEENGRGNFPPRFSGLQFPNYSSELNVNALELDDSALYLCASSLGGGETQYFGPGTRLLVL.

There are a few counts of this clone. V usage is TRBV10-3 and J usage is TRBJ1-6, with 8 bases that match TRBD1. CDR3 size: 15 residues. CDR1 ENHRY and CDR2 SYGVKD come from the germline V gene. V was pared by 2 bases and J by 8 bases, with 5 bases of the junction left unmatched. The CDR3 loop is CAISERTGSDSPLHF. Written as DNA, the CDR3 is TGTGCCATCAGTGAGAGGACAGGGTCGGATTCACCCCTCCACTTT.

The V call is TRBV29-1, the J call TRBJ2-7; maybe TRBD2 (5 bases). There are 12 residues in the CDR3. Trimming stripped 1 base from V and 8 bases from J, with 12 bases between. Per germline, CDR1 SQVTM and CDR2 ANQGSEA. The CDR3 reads CSVEGGLKQQYF. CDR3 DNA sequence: TGCAGCGTTGAAGGAGGGTTGAAACAGCAGTACTTC.

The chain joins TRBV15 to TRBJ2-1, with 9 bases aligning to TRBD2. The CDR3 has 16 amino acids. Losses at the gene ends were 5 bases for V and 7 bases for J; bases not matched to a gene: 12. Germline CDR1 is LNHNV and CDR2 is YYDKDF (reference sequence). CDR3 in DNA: TGTGCCACCAGCTCACAAGCGGGAGGAATTATAAATGAGCAGTTCTTC. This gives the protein CATSSQAGGIINEQFF.

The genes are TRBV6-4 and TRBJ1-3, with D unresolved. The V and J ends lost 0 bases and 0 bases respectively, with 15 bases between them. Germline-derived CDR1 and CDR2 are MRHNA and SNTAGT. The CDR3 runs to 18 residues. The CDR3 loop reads CASSDSELEGASGNTIYF. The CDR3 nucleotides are TGTGCCAGCAGTGACTCAGAGTTGGAGGGAGCCTCTGGAAACACCATATATTTT.

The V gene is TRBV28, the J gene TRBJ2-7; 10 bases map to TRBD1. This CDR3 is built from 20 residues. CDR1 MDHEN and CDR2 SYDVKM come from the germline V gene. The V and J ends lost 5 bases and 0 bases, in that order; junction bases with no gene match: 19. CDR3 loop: CASSRGTGVWLSGSSYEQYF. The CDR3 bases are TGTGCCAGCAGTCGCGGGACAGGGGTCTGGCTTTCTGGGAGCTCCTACGAGCAGTACTTC.

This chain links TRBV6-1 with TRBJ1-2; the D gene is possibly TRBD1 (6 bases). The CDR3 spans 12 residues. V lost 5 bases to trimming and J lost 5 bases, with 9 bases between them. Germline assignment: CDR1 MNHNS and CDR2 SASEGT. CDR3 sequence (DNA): TGTGCCAGCAGTACACAGGGTTATGGCTACACCTTC. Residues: CASSTQGYGYTF.